The clone carrying this T cell receptor (beta chain) is a singleton in its sample. Here immunoSEQ multiplex PCR was the method, and the copy in TCRdb shows in-frame clones only, minus some. The data contain about 98,000 clones, roughly 95% of them singletons. Surgery without prior neoadjuvant therapy was the treatment of the selected pancreatic ductal adenocarcinoma patients. This sample is drawn from a study of T cells in pancreatic ductal adenocarcinoma. This CDR3 is built from 13 residues. CDR1 is LNHDA and CDR2 is SQIVND in the germline V gene (reference sequence). The V end lost 4 bases, the J end lost 6 bases, and 13 bases lay between the germline ends.

The source material was PBMCs. This TCR was sampled from a human donor with pancreatic ductal adenocarcinoma. The chain recombines TRBV19 with TRBJ2-7; D is possibly TRBD2 (5 bases). The CDR3 DNA follows: TGTGCCAGTAGTACGCAAAGAGGGCTCGAGCAGTACTTC. It codes for CASSTQRGLEQYF.